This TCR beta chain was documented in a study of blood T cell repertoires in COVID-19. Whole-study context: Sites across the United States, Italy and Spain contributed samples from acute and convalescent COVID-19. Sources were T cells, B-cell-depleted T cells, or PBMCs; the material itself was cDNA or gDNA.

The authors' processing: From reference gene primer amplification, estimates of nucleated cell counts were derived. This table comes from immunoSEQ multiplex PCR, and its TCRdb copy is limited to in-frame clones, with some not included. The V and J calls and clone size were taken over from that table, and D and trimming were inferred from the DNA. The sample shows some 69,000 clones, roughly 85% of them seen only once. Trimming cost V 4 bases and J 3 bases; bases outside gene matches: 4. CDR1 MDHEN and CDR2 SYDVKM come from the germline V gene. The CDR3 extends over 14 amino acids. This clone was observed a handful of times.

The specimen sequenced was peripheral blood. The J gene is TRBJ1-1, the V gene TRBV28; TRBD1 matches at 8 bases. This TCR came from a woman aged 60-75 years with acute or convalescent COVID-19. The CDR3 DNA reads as TGTGCCAGCAGTTCGGCAGGGGGCCACACTGAAGCTTTCTTT. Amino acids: CASSSAGGHTEAFF.